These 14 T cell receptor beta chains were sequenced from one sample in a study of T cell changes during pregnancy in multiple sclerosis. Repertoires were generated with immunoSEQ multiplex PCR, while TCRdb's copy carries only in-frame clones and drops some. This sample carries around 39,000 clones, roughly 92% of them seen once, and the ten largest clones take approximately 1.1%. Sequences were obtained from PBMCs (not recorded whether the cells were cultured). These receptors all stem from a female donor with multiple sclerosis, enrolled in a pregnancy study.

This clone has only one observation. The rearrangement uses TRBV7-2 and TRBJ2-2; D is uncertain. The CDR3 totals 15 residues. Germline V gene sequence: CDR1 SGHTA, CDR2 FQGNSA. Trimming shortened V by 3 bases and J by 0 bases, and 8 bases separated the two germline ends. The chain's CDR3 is CASSFGPANTGELFF. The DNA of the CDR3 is TGTGCCAGCAGCTTTGGGCCAGCGAACACCGGGGAGCTGTTTTTT.

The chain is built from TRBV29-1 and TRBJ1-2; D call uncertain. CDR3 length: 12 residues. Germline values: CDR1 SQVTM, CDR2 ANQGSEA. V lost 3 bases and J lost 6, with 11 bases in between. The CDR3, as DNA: TGCAGCGTTGACGGGTTAGGCCATGGCTACACCTTC. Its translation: CSVDGLGHGYTF.

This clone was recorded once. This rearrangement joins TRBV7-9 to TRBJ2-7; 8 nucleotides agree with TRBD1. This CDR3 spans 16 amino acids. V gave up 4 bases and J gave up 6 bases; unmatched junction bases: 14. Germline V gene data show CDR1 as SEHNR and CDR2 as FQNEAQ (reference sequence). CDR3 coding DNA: TGTGCCAGCAGCTATCCCGGACAGGGACGGGCTGGCGAGCAGTACTTC. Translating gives CASSYPGQGRAGEQYF.

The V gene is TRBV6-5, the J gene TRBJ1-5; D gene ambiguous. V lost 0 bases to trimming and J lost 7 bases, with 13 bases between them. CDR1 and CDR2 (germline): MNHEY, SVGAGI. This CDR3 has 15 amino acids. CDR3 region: CASSYSGGAGQPQHF. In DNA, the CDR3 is TGTGCCAGCAGTTACTCCGGAGGAGCAGGCCAGCCCCAGCATTTT.

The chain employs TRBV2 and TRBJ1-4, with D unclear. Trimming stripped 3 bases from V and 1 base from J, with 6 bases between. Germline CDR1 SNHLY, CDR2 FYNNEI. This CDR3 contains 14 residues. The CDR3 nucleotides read TGTGCCAGCAGTGATGGGGTAACTAATGAAAAACTGTTTTTT. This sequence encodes CASSDGVTNEKLFF.

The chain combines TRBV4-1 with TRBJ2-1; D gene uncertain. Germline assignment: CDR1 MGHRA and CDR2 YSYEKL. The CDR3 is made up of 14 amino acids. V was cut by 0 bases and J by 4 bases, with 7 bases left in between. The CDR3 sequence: CASSQDLGYNEQFF. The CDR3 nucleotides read TGCGCCAGCAGCCAAGATTTGGGGTACAATGAGCAGTTCTTC.

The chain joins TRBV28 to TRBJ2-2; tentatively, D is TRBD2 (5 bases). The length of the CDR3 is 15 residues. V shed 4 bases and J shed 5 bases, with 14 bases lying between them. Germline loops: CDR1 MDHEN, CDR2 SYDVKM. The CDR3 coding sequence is TGTGCCAGCAGTTCCTTGATGGAGGAGACCGGGGAGCTGTTTTTT. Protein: CASSSLMEETGELFF. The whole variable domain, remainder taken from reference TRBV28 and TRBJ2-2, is DVKVTQSSRYLVKRTGEKVFLECVQDMDHENMFWYRQDPGLGLRLIYFSYDVKMKEKGDIPEGYSVSREKKERFSLILESASTNQTSMYLCASSSLMEETGELFFGEGSRLTVL.

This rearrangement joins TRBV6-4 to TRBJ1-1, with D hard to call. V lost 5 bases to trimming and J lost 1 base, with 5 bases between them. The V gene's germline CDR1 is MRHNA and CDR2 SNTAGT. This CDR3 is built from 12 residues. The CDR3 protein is CASSTENTEAFF. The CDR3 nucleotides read TGTGCCAGCAGTACAGAGAACACTGAAGCTTTCTTT.

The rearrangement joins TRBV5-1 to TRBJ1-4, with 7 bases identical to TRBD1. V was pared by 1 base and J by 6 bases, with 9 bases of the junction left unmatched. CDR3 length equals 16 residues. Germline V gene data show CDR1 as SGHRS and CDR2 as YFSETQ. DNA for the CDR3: TGCGCCAGCAGCTTGTTAGGGGGCGTCGGGGATGAAAAACTGTTTTTT. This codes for CASSLLGGVGDEKLFF.

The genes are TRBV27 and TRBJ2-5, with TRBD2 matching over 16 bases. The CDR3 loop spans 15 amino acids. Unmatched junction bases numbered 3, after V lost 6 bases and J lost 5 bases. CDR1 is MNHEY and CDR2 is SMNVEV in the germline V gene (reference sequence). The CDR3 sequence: CASSKGLAGGETQYF. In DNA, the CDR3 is TGTGCCAGCAGCAAGGGACTAGCGGGAGGGGAGACCCAGTACTTC.

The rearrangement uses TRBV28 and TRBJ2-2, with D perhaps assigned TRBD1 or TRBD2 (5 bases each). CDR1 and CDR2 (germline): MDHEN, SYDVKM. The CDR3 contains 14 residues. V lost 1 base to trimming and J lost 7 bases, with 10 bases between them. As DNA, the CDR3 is TGTGCCAGCAGTTTATATGGGGGTAACGGGGAGCTGTTTTTT. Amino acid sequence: CASSLYGGNGELFF. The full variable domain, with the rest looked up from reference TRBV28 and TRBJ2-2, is DVKVTQSSRYLVKRTGEKVFLECVQDMDHENMFWYRQDPGLGLRLIYFSYDVKMKEKGDIPEGYSVSREKKERFSLILESASTNQTSMYLCASSLYGGNGELFFGEGSRLTVL.

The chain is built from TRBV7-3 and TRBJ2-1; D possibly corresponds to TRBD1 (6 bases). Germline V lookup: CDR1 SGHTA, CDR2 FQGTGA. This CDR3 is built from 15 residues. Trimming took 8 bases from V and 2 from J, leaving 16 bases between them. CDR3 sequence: CASQLTGTPYNEQFF. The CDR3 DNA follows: TGTGCCAGCCAACTGACCGGGACACCCTACAATGAGCAGTTCTTC.

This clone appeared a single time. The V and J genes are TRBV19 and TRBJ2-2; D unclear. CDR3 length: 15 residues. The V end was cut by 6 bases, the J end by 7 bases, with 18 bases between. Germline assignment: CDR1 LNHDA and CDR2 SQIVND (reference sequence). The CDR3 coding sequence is TGTGCCAGTAGAGTTGGGCTTCAACGAAACGGGGAGCTGTTTTTT. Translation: CASRVGLQRNGELFF.

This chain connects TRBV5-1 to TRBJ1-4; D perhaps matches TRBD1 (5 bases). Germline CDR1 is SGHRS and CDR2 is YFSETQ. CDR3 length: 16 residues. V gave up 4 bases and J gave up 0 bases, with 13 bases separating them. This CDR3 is CASSQRGPATNEKLFF. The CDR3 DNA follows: TGCGCCAGCAGCCAAAGGGGCCCTGCAACTAATGAAAAACTGTTTTTT.